The 30 T cell receptor beta chains listed next were all sequenced from one sample in a study of T-cell reconstitution after alpha-beta-depleted transplantation in children. The authors prepared the TCRbeta library with unique molecular identifiers. TCRdb used MiXCR to reprocess the PCR reads, holding one entry per CDR3 protein. Of 700,000 to 850,000 distinct CDR3 sequences listed, roughly 15% were seen once; the top ten hold around 5%. This sample comprised PBMCs, mostly from graft donor cells, obtained 360 days after TCRalphabeta/CD19-depleted stem cell transplant. The source of these receptors is a male patient younger than 18 who had a stem cell transplant for acute lymphoblastic leukemia, so the T cells may come from the graft donor.

This clonotype was counted only a few times. The J gene is TRBJ2-2, the V gene TRBV20-1; 8 bases map to TRBD2. The length of the CDR3 is 20 residues. Germline CDR1 reads DFQATT; CDR2 reads SNEGSKA (reference sequence). The V gene end was trimmed by 6 bases and the J gene end by 6 bases; junction bases not matched to a gene: 27. The CDR3 sequence: CSANRWDAGERESKSGELFF. The CDR3 DNA reads TGCAGTGCGAATCGCTGGGACGCAGGAGAGCGGGAGAGCAAATCCGGGGAGCTGTTTTTT.

The rearrangement joins TRBV4-1 to TRBJ2-7; 13 nucleotides line up with TRBD2. After removal of 2 bases from V and 0 bases from J, the junction contained 10 bases not matched to a gene. Germline assignment: CDR1 MGHRA and CDR2 YSYEKL. CDR3 length: 19 residues. The CDR3 region has the DNA TGCGCCAGCAGCCAACTCGGACTAGCGGGAGTGGGGATCTCCTACGAGCAGTACTTC. Its translation is CASSQLGLAGVGISYEQYF.

This clonotype was counted between two and nine times. V usage is TRBV9 and J usage is TRBJ2-2; 11 bases line up with TRBD2. The CDR3 has 16 amino acids. CDR1 is SGDLS and CDR2 is YYNGEE in the germline V gene. J was trimmed by 6 bases and V by 1 base; bases with no gene match: 5. The CDR3 spells CASSVTGTSGAGELFF. CDR3 bases: TGTGCCAGCAGCGTAACCGGGACTAGCGGCGCCGGGGAGCTGTTTTTT. Filled out from reference TRBV9 and TRBJ2-2, the complete variable domain reads DSGVTQTPKHLITATGQRVTLRCSPRSGDLSVYWYQQSLDQGLQFLIQYYNGEERAKGNILERFSAQQFPDLHSELNLSSLELGDSALYFCASSVTGTSGAGELFFGEGSRLTVL.

Only a few counts were recorded for this clonotype. The rearrangement uses TRBV6-1 and TRBJ2-1, with D unclear. Germline lookup yields CDR1 MNHNS and CDR2 SASEGT. The CDR3 runs 16 residues. V was clipped by 5 bases and J by 1 base, with 15 bases between them. The CDR3 bases are TGTGCCAGCAGTCTCCGCTCGACGTGGTCCTACAATGAGCAGTTCTTC. Encoded protein: CASSLRSTWSYNEQFF.

In this sample, this clonotype turned up a few times. J is TRBJ2-3 and V is TRBV2; 9 nucleotides match TRBD2. The CDR3 sequence is 17 residues long. The germline V gene has CDR1 SNHLY and CDR2 FYNNEI. Losses at the gene ends were 0 bases for V and 6 bases for J; bases not matched to a gene: 10. In DNA form, the CDR3 reads TGTGCCAGCAGTGAAGCCGTCGGCGGGAGGGGCGTGGATACGCAGTATTTT. It translates to CASSEAVGGRGVDTQYF.

The gene calls are TRBV18 and TRBJ2-3; 11 nucleotides align to TRBD2. Unmatched junction bases numbered 5, after V lost 6 bases and J lost 6 bases. In germline, CDR1 is KGHSH, CDR2 LQKENI. The CDR3 sequence is 14 residues long. The CDR3 here is CASSLLAGVDTQYF. Written as DNA, the CDR3 is TGTGCCAGCTCCTTACTAGCGGGAGTGGATACGCAGTATTTT.

This clonotype occurred a few times. The chain carries TRBV20-1 and TRBJ2-2; 10 bases fit TRBD1. Germline CDR1 is DFQATT and CDR2 is SNEGSKA (reference sequence). Trimming cost V 5 bases and J 5 bases; bases outside gene matches: 5. This CDR3 is built from 14 residues. CDR3: CSAQTGGSTGELFF. Written as DNA, the CDR3 is TGCAGTGCTCAGACAGGGGGCTCGACCGGGGAGCTGTTTTTT.

The table lists this clonotype with a few counts. The rearrangement joins TRBV5-1 to TRBJ2-7, with unresolved D. The CDR3 spans 15 residues. Trimming took 3 bases from V and 10 from J, leaving 23 bases between them. Germline CDR1 SGHRS, CDR2 YFSETQ. DNA for the CDR3: TGCGCCAGCAGCTCGCTGGGAATGACGGGCCCCCTCCAGTACTTC. This sequence encodes CASSSLGMTGPLQYF.

This clonotype occurred many times. The chain has TRBV5-1 and TRBJ2-7; D is tentatively TRBD1 or TRBD2 (5 bases each). V shed 4 bases and J shed 7 bases, with 15 bases lying between them. The CDR3 loop spans 13 amino acids. The germline V gene encodes CDR1 SGHRS and CDR2 YFSETQ. Here the CDR3 reads CASSPNLGEEQYF. CDR3 bases: TGCGCCAGCAGCCCCAATTTGGGGGAGGAGCAGTACTTC.

Concerning this clonotype itself: This clone may be a read error of a much larger clone one base away. The J gene is TRBJ2-2, the V gene TRBV7-3; D is undetermined. From germline, CDR1 is SGHTA and CDR2 FQGTGA. The CDR3 extends over 13 amino acids. V was pared by 4 bases and J by 1 base, with 4 bases between. CDR3 residues: CASSSMNTGELFF. As DNA, the CDR3 is TGTGCCAGCAGCTCGATGAACACCGGGGAGCTGTTTTTT.

This clonotype occurred a few times. The V gene is TRBV5-1, the J gene TRBJ1-1, with unresolved D. Trimming shortened V by 1 base and J by 10 bases, and 14 bases separated the two germline ends. This CDR3 has 13 residues. The germline CDR1 and CDR2 sequences are SGHRS and YFSETQ. The CDR3 is CASSLNSAYGAFF. For the CDR3, the DNA is TGCGCCAGCAGCTTGAACTCCGCATACGGAGCTTTCTTT.

The chain is built from TRBV15 and TRBJ2-1, with 10 nucleotides matching TRBD2. CDR3 length equals 20 residues. Unmatched junction bases numbered 15, after V lost 4 bases and J lost 0 bases. Germline assignment: CDR1 LNHNV and CDR2 YYDKDF (reference sequence). The CDR3 DNA reads as TGTGCCACCAGCACCCCCGGACTAGCGGACTGGACGAGCTCCTACAATGAGCAGTTCTTC. It encodes CATSTPGLADWTSSYNEQFF.

This clonotype was found a few times. V usage is TRBV4-2 and J usage is TRBJ2-4; 13 positions match TRBD2. Germline CDR1 reads LGHNA; CDR2 reads YNFKEQ. This CDR3 contains 21 residues. With 3 bases clipped from V and 1 base from J, the junction kept 15 bases outside the gene matches. The CDR3 bases are TGTGCCAGCAGCCATCCAACCCCACTAGCGGGAGGGTCGGGGGCCAAAAACATTCAGTACTTC. Translating gives CASSHPTPLAGGSGAKNIQYF.

This clonotype was counted only a few times. The rearrangement joins TRBV9 to TRBJ1-6, with 7 bases lining up with TRBD1. J gave up 0 bases and V 3 bases, and 9 bases lay outside the gene matches. Germline V CDR1 and CDR2: SGDLS, YYNGEE. The CDR3 has 18 residues. CDR3 protein: CASSARDSRSSYNSPLHF. In DNA, the CDR3 is TGTGCCAGCAGCGCGCGGGACAGCCGCAGCTCCTATAATTCACCCCTCCACTTT.

The table lists this clonotype with a few counts. The rearrangement links TRBV21-1 to TRBJ2-4; no DNA check was done on the table's D call, TRBD2. TRBV21-1 counts as a pseudogene. This CDR3 contains 17 residues. This CDR3 reads CASSKVVGLADKNIQYF. The CDR3, as DNA: TGTGCCAGCAGCAAGGTGGTGGGACTAGCTGATAAAAACATTCAGTACTTC.

This chain connects TRBV28 to TRBJ1-6, with D maybe TRBD1 (5 bases). Germline CDR1 and CDR2: MDHEN and SYDVKM. V dropped 3 bases and J dropped 0 bases, with 18 bases sitting between them. The CDR3 runs 19 residues. This chain's CDR3 is CASSFPLAGVSSYNSPLHF. Here the CDR3 DNA reads TGTGCCAGCAGTTTTCCCCTCGCGGGGGTGAGCTCCTATAATTCACCCCTCCACTTT. The variable domain in full, with the rest retrieved from reference TRBV28 and TRBJ1-6, is DVKVTQSSRYLVKRTGEKVFLECVQDMDHENMFWYRQDPGLGLRLIYFSYDVKMKEKGDIPEGYSVSREKKERFSLILESASTNQTSMYLCASSFPLAGVSSYNSPLHFGNGTRLTVT.

The V and J genes are TRBV5-1 and TRBJ2-2; 7 bases line up with TRBD2. This CDR3 is built from 18 residues. From germline, CDR1 is SGHRS and CDR2 YFSETQ. V shed 3 bases, J shed 8 bases, and the junction held 19 bases outside the gene matches. This CDR3 is CASSSLEPGLKPGGELFF. The CDR3 DNA reads TGCGCCAGCAGCTCCTTGGAGCCGGGACTAAAACCCGGGGGGGAGCTGTTTTTT.

V gene TRBV5-1 combines with J gene TRBJ2-4; D possibly corresponds to TRBD2 (6 bases). The CDR3 is 18 residues long. V lost 0 bases to trimming and J lost 6 bases, with 22 bases between them. Germline V lookup: CDR1 SGHRS, CDR2 YFSETQ. CDR3 amino acids: CASSLEAPGLPGRNIQYF. Written as DNA, the CDR3 is TGCGCCAGCAGCTTGGAGGCCCCGGGACTTCCTGGGAGAAACATTCAGTACTTC.

The chain joins TRBV7-6 to TRBJ2-3, with D possibly being TRBD2 (7 bases). The V end lost 5 bases, the J end lost 2 bases, and 17 bases lay between the germline ends. The germline CDR1 and CDR2 sequences are SGHVS and FNYEAQ. The CDR3 is 16 amino acids. In DNA, the CDR3 is TGTGCCAGCAGCGCTCTGGGGGGGGCGGTCACAGATACGCAGTATTTT. This translates into CASSALGGAVTDTQYF.

In its sample, this clonotype was seen a few times. This rearrangement joins TRBV3-1 to TRBJ1-1, with TRBD1 as a possible D gene (5 bases). The CDR3 is made up of 16 amino acids. V was shortened by 1 base and J by 0 bases, with 12 bases between the two germline ends. Looked up from germline, CDR1 is LGHDT and CDR2 is YNNKEL (reference sequence). Here the CDR3 reads CASSQAIGALNTEAFF. CDR3 bases: TGTGCCAGCAGCCAAGCTATCGGGGCCTTGAACACTGAAGCTTTCTTT. Based on the CDR3 plus reference TRBV3-1 and TRBJ1-1, the full variable domain is DTAVSQTPKYLVTQMGNDKSIKCEQNLGHDTMYWYKQDSKKFLKIMFSYNNKELIINETVPNRFSPKSPDKAHLNLHINSLELGDSAVYFCASSQAIGALNTEAFFGQGTRLTVV.

This rearrangement joins TRBV5-4 to TRBJ1-1, with D hard to call. This CDR3 is built from 16 residues. The ends were cut back, 4 bases at V and 1 base at J, with 17 bases in the middle. CDR1 is SGHNT and CDR2 is YYREEE in the germline V gene (reference sequence). The CDR3 DNA sequence: TGTGCCAGCAGCCCGCCGTGGACCCCTGGGAACACTGAAGCTTTCTTT. It yields the protein CASSPPWTPGNTEAFF.

This clonotype was observed a few times. This sequence joins TRBV4-1 and TRBJ2-7; D may be TRBD2 (6 bases). V was trimmed by 0 bases and J by 0 bases, leaving 6 bases between them. The CDR3 is 14 residues long. Germline lookup yields CDR1 MGHRA and CDR2 YSYEKL. The CDR3 loop reads CASSQERDSYEQYF. DNA of the CDR3: TGCGCCAGCAGCCAAGAGCGGGACTCCTACGAGCAGTACTTC.

This clonotype was recorded a few times. The chain links TRBV20-1 to TRBJ2-1; 9 bases line up with TRBD2. Germline V lookup: CDR1 DFQATT, CDR2 SNEGSKA (reference sequence). The CDR3 has 14 amino acids. Trimming took 3 bases from V and 4 from J; bases not matched to a gene: 4. CDR3 in DNA: TGCAGTGCTAGGACTAGCGGAGCGTACAATGAGCAGTTCTTC. Its translation: CSARTSGAYNEQFF.

Concerning this clonotype itself: It is likely a read error, because the conserved phenylalanine at the end of the CDR3 is missing. This chain connects TRBV6-5 to TRBJ1-1, with 10 bases matching TRBD1. Germline CDR1 is MNHEY and CDR2 is SVGAGI. The CDR3 is 15 residues long. V trimming: 3 bases; J trimming: 4 bases; junction bases outside the gene matches: 5. The CDR3 loop reads CASSYRDRGPTEAFS. DNA for the CDR3: TGTGCCAGCAGTTATCGCGACAGGGGGCCCACTGAAGCTTTCTCT.

The V gene is TRBV25-1, the J gene TRBJ1-2, with D tentatively TRBD1 (6 bases). This CDR3 contains 13 residues. Germline V lookup: CDR1 MGHDK, CDR2 SYGVNS. V was clipped by 6 bases and J by 6 bases, with 14 bases between them. CDR3 sequence reads: CASRQAQGHGYTF. The CDR3 DNA sequence: TGTGCCAGCAGACAGGCCCAGGGGCATGGCTACACCTTC.

The CDR3 loop is CAWSVREGNNEQFF. CDR3 in DNA: TGTGCCTGGAGTGTACGGGAAGGGAACAATGAGCAGTTCTTC. The rearrangement joins TRBV30 to TRBJ2-1; D possibly corresponds to TRBD2 (5 bases). Trimming removed 0 bases at V and 5 bases at J, with 11 bases between. The CDR3 is 14 amino acids. Germline V CDR1 and CDR2: GTSNPN, SVGIG (reference sequence).

This clonotype was seen at least ten times. The V gene is TRBV29-1, the J gene TRBJ1-2; D may be TRBD1 (5 bases). Germline CDR1 is SQVTM and CDR2 is ANQGSEA. The CDR3 contains 13 residues. Trimming shortened V by 7 bases and J by 0 bases, and 12 bases separated the two germline ends. DNA of the CDR3: TGCAGCGGGGGCCTGGACCCTAACTATGGCTACACCTTC. Translation: CSGGLDPNYGYTF. Full variable domain (outside the CDR3, taken from reference TRBV29-1 and TRBJ1-2): SAVISQKPSRDICQRGTSLTIQCQVDSQVTMMFWYRQQPGQSLTLIATANQGSEATYESGFVIDKFPISRPNLTFSTLTVSNMSPEDSSIYLCSGGLDPNYGYTFGSGTRLTVV.

V usage is TRBV5-1 and J usage is TRBJ2-7, with D unclear. CDR1 and CDR2 from the germline V gene are SGHRS and YFSETQ. Between the trimmed V and J ends, which lost 1 base and 5 bases, there was a span of 7 bases. The CDR3 runs 12 residues. This CDR3 reads CASSLTVHEQYF. For the CDR3, the DNA is TGCGCCAGCAGCTTGACAGTCCACGAGCAGTACTTC.

The chain couples TRBV10-3 to TRBJ1-2; TRBD1 is a possible D gene (5 bases). The CDR3 is 14 residues long. CDR1 and CDR2 (germline): ENHRY, SYGVKD. Trimming removed 3 bases at V and 2 bases at J, with 10 bases between. The CDR3 here is CAISDPWGNYGYTF. DNA for the CDR3: TGTGCCATCAGTGACCCCTGGGGCAACTATGGCTACACCTTC.

This clonotype occurred a few times. The chain combines TRBV29-1 with TRBJ1-2; D remains ambiguous. Trimming took off 0 bases at V and 0 bases at J, with 20 bases between the two ends. Germline V CDR1 and CDR2: SQVTM, ANQGSEA. CDR3 length equals 18 residues. CDR3 sequence reads: CSVEEILGKRPANYGYTF. The CDR3 DNA sequence: TGCAGCGTTGAAGAAATTTTGGGCAAACGTCCAGCTAACTATGGCTACACCTTC.